One sample yielded the 12 T cell receptor beta chains listed below, sequenced in a study of Tregs in tolerant kidney transplant recipients. Generated by immunoSEQ multiplex PCR, the TCRdb table keeps only in-frame clones and is missing some. The sample holds roughly 120,000 clones, roughly nine tenths seen once. Sequencing input: CD4+ T cells from blood. The receptors were sampled from a human donor in good health.

The rearrangement uses TRBV6-5 and TRBJ1-4; perhaps TRBD1 as D (5 bases). Germline CDR1 reads MNHEY; CDR2 reads SVGAGI. Trimming pared 3 bases from V and 0 bases from J, leaving 11 bases between. This CDR3 has 16 residues. The CDR3 coding sequence is TGTGCCAGCAGTTATGGGACGGTTGCAACTAATGAAAAACTGTTTTTT. Amino acid sequence: CASSYGTVATNEKLFF.

The CDR3 spells CASSLAGANVLTF. In DNA, the CDR3 is TGCGCCAGCAGCTTGGCGGGGGCCAACGTCCTGACTTTC. The chain carries TRBV5-1 and TRBJ2-6; no clear D. Germline CDR1 is SGHRS and CDR2 is YFSETQ. V lost 0 bases to trimming and J lost 4 bases, with 2 bases between them. The CDR3 totals 13 residues.

This clone has just one count. This rearrangement joins TRBV5-1 to TRBJ1-3; D unresolved. The V end lost 1 base, the J end lost 4 bases, and 9 bases lay between the germline ends. The CDR3 runs to 14 residues. Per germline, CDR1 SGHRS and CDR2 YFSETQ. The CDR3 sequence is CASSLTGRGNTIYF. The CDR3 nucleotides read TGCGCCAGCAGCTTGACCGGCCGAGGAAACACCATATATTTT.

This sequence joins TRBV7-7 and TRBJ2-1, with D perhaps given as TRBD1 or TRBD2 (5 bases each). CDR1 SSHAT and CDR2 FNYEAQ come from the germline V gene (reference sequence). V lost 5 bases to trimming and J lost 5 bases, with 16 bases between them. CDR3 length: 15 amino acids. In nucleotides, the CDR3 is TGTGCCAGCAGCCCGGGGAGAGGGGCCAACAATGAGCAGTTCTTC. The encoded protein is CASSPGRGANNEQFF.

The V gene is TRBV30, the J gene TRBJ1-4; the D gene is possibly TRBD1 (5 bases). CDR1 is GTSNPN and CDR2 is SVGIG in the germline V gene (reference sequence). V lost 2 bases and J lost 8, with 12 bases in between. This CDR3 is 13 amino acids long. CDR3 loop: CAWSLGGTEKLFF. Here the CDR3 DNA reads TGTGCCTGGAGTTTGGGGGGTACCGAAAAACTGTTTTTT. The variable domain in full, with the rest retrieved from reference TRBV30 and TRBJ1-4, is SQTIHQWPATLVQPVGSPLSLECTVEGTSNPNLYWYRQAAGRGLQLLFYSVGIGQISSEVPQNLSASRPQDRQFILSSKKLLLSDSGFYLCAWSLGGTEKLFFGSGTQLSVL.

This rearrangement joins TRBV5-4 to TRBJ2-4; 7 bases are a match to TRBD1. J lost 5 bases, V lost 1 base, and 3 bases had no gene match. CDR1 is SGHNT and CDR2 is YYREEE in the germline V gene (reference sequence). This CDR3 has 14 residues. CDR3 coding DNA: TGTGCCAGCAGCTTGCAGGGGGTCGAAAACATTCAGTACTTC. It specifies CASSLQGVENIQYF.

V and J are TRBV2 and TRBJ2-3; 8 bases line up with TRBD2. The germline V gene has CDR1 SNHLY and CDR2 FYNNEI. V shed 5 bases and J 3 bases; nucleotides not matched to a gene: 10. The CDR3 contains 16 residues. In nucleotides, the CDR3 is TGTGCCAGCAGTTCCCCAGCGGGACTAGGTACAGATACGCAGTATTTT. Translated, it gives CASSSPAGLGTDTQYF.

This chain uses TRBV10-3 with TRBJ2-1; 8 bases fit TRBD2. The ends lost 2 bases at V and 0 bases at J; junction bases unmatched: 6. CDR1 and CDR2 (germline): ENHRY, SYGVKD. The CDR3 spans 17 residues. CDR3 residues: CAISETLAGSSYNEQFF. Here the CDR3 DNA reads TGTGCCATCAGTGAGACTTTAGCGGGGAGCTCCTACAATGAGCAGTTCTTC.

This clone rates as medium-sized. This chain joins TRBV14 and TRBJ2-7; 10 nucleotides align to TRBD1. The length of the CDR3 is 14 residues. Germline CDR1 and CDR2: SGHDN and FVKESK. Unmatched junction bases numbered 6, after V lost 5 bases and J lost 5 bases. The CDR3 is CASSSRDRGNEQYF. The CDR3 DNA sequence: TGTGCCAGCAGCTCCCGGGACAGGGGCAACGAGCAGTACTTC. Using reference TRBV14 and TRBJ2-7 for the parts outside the CDR3, the full variable domain is EAGVTQFPSHSVIEKGQTVTLRCDPISGHDNLYWYRRVMGKEIKFLLHFVKESKQDESGMPNNRFLAERTGGTYSTLKVQPAELEDSGVYFCASSSRDRGNEQYFGPGTRLTVT.

The chain recombines TRBV6-1 with TRBJ1-5; D call uncertain. V lost 4 bases and J 1 base, leaving 11 bases between the germline ends. This CDR3 comprises 15 residues. Germline CDR1 is MNHNS and CDR2 is SASEGT. CDR3 sequence (DNA): TGTGCCAGCAGTGCGGTCCCGAGAAGCAATCAGCCCCAGCATTTT. Translated, it gives CASSAVPRSNQPQHF.

The chain joins TRBV18 to TRBJ2-7; 7 bases map to TRBD1. V was pared by 6 bases and J by 2 bases, with 1 base of the junction left unmatched. The CDR3 totals 12 residues. From germline, CDR1 is KGHSH and CDR2 LQKENI. In nucleotides, the CDR3 is TGTGCCAGCTCCGGGACAGCCTACGAGCAGTACTTC. Its translation is CASSGTAYEQYF.

J is TRBJ1-2 and V is TRBV18, with 10 bases lining up with TRBD1. Losses at the gene ends were 5 bases for V and 3 bases for J; bases not matched to a gene: 6. Germline V gene lookup returns CDR1 KGHSH and CDR2 LQKENI. CDR3 length: 15 amino acids. The CDR3 DNA is TGTGCCAGCTCAGCGACAGGGGGCGCTGACTATGGCTACACCTTC. Protein sequence: CASSATGGADYGYTF.